Below, 21 T cell receptor beta chains from the same sample are listed, as sequenced in a study of cytomegalovirus exposure and HLA in healthy donors. TCRdb's table, derived via immunoSEQ multiplex PCR, lists solely in-frame clones and lacks some. The repertoire includes about 160,000 clones, approximately 96% of them detected once, and 0.8% to 1% sits in the top ten. Input material: PBMCs. The receptors shown here come from a young woman in good health and CMV-seronegative.

This clone was seen once. This CDR3 is CASSLDPRANEKLFF. CDR3 nucleotide sequence: TGCGCCAGCAGCTTGGACCCCAGGGCTAATGAAAAACTGTTTTTT. The gene calls are TRBV5-1 and TRBJ1-4; D possibly corresponds to TRBD1 (5 bases). Trimming removed 0 bases from V and 3 bases from J, with 9 bases in between. This CDR3 region has 15 residues. Germline V gene sequence: CDR1 SGHRS, CDR2 YFSETQ.

The chain carries TRBV6-1 and TRBJ1-5, with TRBD1 identical over 8 bases. Germline loops: CDR1 MNHNS, CDR2 SASEGT. The CDR3 is 15 amino acids. V shed 8 bases, J shed 4 bases, and the junction held 10 bases outside the gene matches. The CDR3 loop reads CASSTSGTGNQPQHF. The CDR3 bases are TGTGCCAGCTCGACCTCCGGGACAGGTAATCAGCCCCAGCATTTT.

This clone was recorded only once. The chain employs TRBV6-1 and TRBJ1-1, with a tentative D call TRBD1 (5 bases). Germline CDR1 is MNHNS and CDR2 is SASEGT. The CDR3 is made up of 14 amino acids. The V end lost 0 bases, the J end lost 8 bases, and 13 bases lay between the germline ends. The CDR3 nucleotides are TGTGCCAGCAGTGAAGCTGGACAAACTCCCGAAGCTTTCTTT. Translated, it gives CASSEAGQTPEAFF.

The chain combines TRBV6-6 with TRBJ2-7, with TRBD1 matching over 9 bases. The CDR3 consists of 13 residues. Per the germline V gene, CDR1 is MNHNY and CDR2 is SVGAGI (reference sequence). Unmatched junction bases numbered 4, after V lost 6 bases and J lost 4 bases. The CDR3 here is CASRRDRGYEQYF. The CDR3 coding sequence is TGTGCCAGCAGGAGAGACAGGGGGTACGAGCAGTACTTC.

J is TRBJ1-1 and V is TRBV7-8; D possibly corresponds to TRBD1 (6 bases). The CDR3 runs to 14 residues. The germline CDR1 and CDR2 sequences are SGHVS and FQNEAQ. The germline V and J ends were trimmed by 3 bases and 3 bases, with 11 bases remaining between them. As DNA, the CDR3 is TGTGCCAGCAGCTTCAGGGGAAAGGACACTGAAGCTTTCTTT. It translates to CASSFRGKDTEAFF.

This chain uses TRBV6-6 with TRBJ2-5; D unresolved. Germline V CDR1 and CDR2: MNHNY, SVGAGI (reference sequence). Trimming pared 2 bases from V and 2 bases from J, leaving 6 bases between. The CDR3 runs to 13 residues. CDR3 sequence: CASSYVRQETQYF. The CDR3 bases are TGTGCCAGCAGTTACGTCAGGCAAGAGACCCAGTACTTC.

The chain uses TRBV6-6 and TRBJ2-7, with 11 bases aligning to TRBD1. CDR1 is MNHNY and CDR2 is SVGAGI in the germline V gene (reference sequence). With V trimmed by 7 bases and J by 3 bases, 5 bases remained unmatched. This CDR3 spans 14 amino acids. CDR3 sequence (DNA): TGTGCCAGCACCCTGGACAGGGGGCTCTACGAGCAGTACTTC. Its protein is CASTLDRGLYEQYF.

The chain has TRBV6-5 and TRBJ2-4; 13 nucleotides align to TRBD2. The V segment lost 6 bases and the J segment 8 bases; nucleotides outside the gene matches: 4. The CDR3 has 14 amino acids. Germline loops: CDR1 MNHEY, CDR2 SVGAGI. This CDR3 reads CASSRGLAGDIQYF. DNA for the CDR3: TGTGCCAGCAGCAGAGGACTAGCGGGGGACATTCAGTACTTC.

The CDR3 nucleotides read TGTGCCAGTAGTATTGGTTGGCAGGGGGTCTCCTACGAGCAGTACTTC. This translates into CASSIGWQGVSYEQYF. The chain employs TRBV19 and TRBJ2-7; 7 positions match TRBD1. This CDR3 has 16 residues. J lost 0 bases, V lost 3 bases, and 8 bases had no gene match. Germline V gene sequence: CDR1 LNHDA, CDR2 SQIVND (reference sequence).

J is TRBJ1-5 and V is TRBV7-2; D is possibly TRBD1 (6 bases). Germline lookup yields CDR1 SGHTA and CDR2 FQGNSA. The V end lost 5 bases, the J end lost 8 bases, and 13 bases lay between the germline ends. The CDR3 is 13 residues long. CDR3 nucleotide sequence: TGTGCCAGCAGCGGGACACCTGAGGAGCCCCAGCATTTT. Protein product: CASSGTPEEPQHF.

The chain combines TRBV29-1 with TRBJ2-1; TRBD1 is a possible D gene (5 bases). Trimming took off 3 bases at V and 6 bases at J, with 21 bases between the two ends. This CDR3 contains 16 residues. Germline V gene sequence: CDR1 SQVTM, CDR2 ANQGSEA. The CDR3: CSVDEYRKGLSNEQFF. DNA for the CDR3: TGCAGCGTTGACGAGTACAGGAAGGGGTTGTCCAATGAGCAGTTCTTC.

The chain couples TRBV25-1 to TRBJ2-3; 10 nucleotides agree with TRBD2. The CDR3 spans 18 residues. Germline values: CDR1 MGHDK, CDR2 SYGVNS. Trimming cost V 0 bases and J 8 bases; bases outside gene matches: 14. CDR3 in amino acids: CASSEYQGGAGGRGTQYF. In nucleotides, the CDR3 is TGTGCCAGCAGTGAATATCAAGGCGGAGCGGGGGGGCGTGGTACGCAGTATTTT.

The genes are TRBV7-8 and TRBJ1-4, with TRBD1 matching 9 bases. The V and J ends lost 4 bases and 6 bases, in that order; junction bases with no gene match: 12. Germline V gene data show CDR1 as SGHVS and CDR2 as FQNEAQ. CDR3 length: 17 residues. DNA for the CDR3: TGTGCCAGCAGCTCGACCTCATCCGGGACAGGGCATGAAAAACTGTTTTTT. It is translated as CASSSTSSGTGHEKLFF.

V gene TRBV27 combines with J gene TRBJ1-4, with D possibly TRBD1 on 5 matching bases. V gave up 6 bases and J gave up 7 bases, with 6 bases separating them. The CDR3 loop spans 11 amino acids. Germline loops: CDR1 MNHEY, CDR2 SMNVEV (reference sequence). CDR3 amino acids: CASRTGEKLFF. CDR3 sequence (DNA): TGTGCCAGCAGAACAGGTGAAAAACTGTTTTTT.

V is TRBV4-3 and J is TRBJ2-5; no definite D call. In germline, CDR1 is LGHNA, CDR2 YSLEER. V dropped 0 bases and J dropped 4 bases, with 9 bases sitting between them. The CDR3 is 14 residues long. CDR3 nucleotide sequence: TGCGCCAGCAGCCAAGATACCAGAGGAGAGACCCAGTACTTC. It codes for CASSQDTRGETQYF.

V is TRBV9 and J is TRBJ2-5; D is possibly TRBD2 (5 bases). The CDR3 has 15 amino acids. Germline V gene sequence: CDR1 SGDLS, CDR2 YYNGEE. Deletions cut 6 bases from V and 5 bases from J, with 20 bases between. In DNA, the CDR3 is TGTGCCAGCACTCTCCCCACGGCATTAGCGGAGACCCAGTACTTC. Translation gives CASTLPTALAETQYF.

This clone occurred once. The genes are TRBV19 and TRBJ1-1; TRBD1 matches 12 bases. Germline CDR1 LNHDA, CDR2 SQIVND (reference sequence). Trimming cost V 3 bases and J 5 bases; bases outside gene matches: 4. CDR3 size: 15 residues. CDR3: CASSIGTGGYTEAFF. In nucleotides, the CDR3 is TGTGCCAGTAGTATTGGGACAGGGGGCTATACTGAAGCTTTCTTT. Filled out from reference TRBV19 and TRBJ1-1, the complete variable domain reads DGGITQSPKYLFRKEGQNVTLSCEQNLNHDAMYWYRQDPGQGLRLIYYSQIVNDFQKGDIAEGYSVSREKKESFPLTVTSAQKNPTAFYLCASSIGTGGYTEAFFGQGTRLTVV.

This sequence joins TRBV5-4 and TRBJ2-7, with TRBD1 identical over 7 bases. With V trimmed by 0 bases and J by 4 bases, 7 bases remained unmatched. Germline V gene sequence: CDR1 SGHNT, CDR2 YYREEE (reference sequence). The CDR3 sequence is 15 residues long. DNA of the CDR3: TGTGCCAGCAGCTTGGGGGGTACAGGGGTATACGAGCAGTACTTC. It encodes CASSLGGTGVYEQYF.

CDR3 sequence: CATSPQGDEQYF. CDR3 sequence (DNA): TGTGCCACCAGCCCCCAGGGGGACGAGCAGTACTTC. This chain links TRBV15 with TRBJ2-7; 7 positions agree with TRBD1. The CDR3 covers 12 residues. CDR1 and CDR2 from the germline V gene are LNHNV and YYDKDF (reference sequence). V shed 5 bases and J 5 bases; nucleotides not matched to a gene: 3. The full variable domain, with the rest looked up from reference TRBV15 and TRBJ2-7, is DAMVIQNPRYQVTQFGKPVTLSCSQTLNHNVMYWYQQKSSQAPKLLFHYYDKDFNNEADTPDNFQSRRPNTSFCFLDIRSPGLGDTAMYLCATSPQGDEQYFGPGTRLTVT.

The chain recombines TRBV9 with TRBJ2-3; no definite D call. The V and J ends lost 0 bases and 2 bases respectively, with 13 bases between them. CDR3 length equals 16 residues. Germline CDR1 is SGDLS and CDR2 is YYNGEE. The CDR3 coding sequence is TGTGCCAGCAGCGTAGTCGGAGCTACCGCCACAGATACGCAGTATTTT. Its translation is CASSVVGATATDTQYF.

This clone was recorded once. The chain uses TRBV2 and TRBJ2-1, with D possibly TRBD2 on 5 matching bases. CDR3 length: 14 residues. From germline, CDR1 is SNHLY and CDR2 FYNNEI. The V end lost 2 bases, the J end lost 3 bases, and 8 bases lay between the germline ends. The CDR3 loop is CASSERAVYNEQFF. The CDR3 bases are TGTGCCAGCAGTGAAAGAGCGGTCTACAATGAGCAGTTCTTC.